This passage covers 8 T cell receptor beta chains from one sample sequenced in a study of CD8 T cells in Susac syndrome. RNA, at 0.5 to 1 ug, was reverse transcribed with random hexamers. TCRdb used MiXCR to reprocess the immunoSEQ multiplex PCR reads, holding one entry per CDR3 protein. Of some 150,000 distinct CDR3 sequences in the sample, roughly 95% are singletons; the top ten hold about 0.16%. The specimen sequenced was CD4+ T cells from PBMCs. Receptor source: a human donor with Susac syndrome.

The V call is TRBV7-3, the J call TRBJ2-3; tentatively, D is TRBD1 or TRBD2 (5 bases each). Trimming removed 3 bases from V and 2 bases from J, with 12 bases in between. CDR3 size: 15 residues. The germline V gene encodes CDR1 SGHTA and CDR2 FQGTGA. The CDR3 nucleotides are TGTGCCAGCAGCTTGGTAGGGACGTACACAGATACGCAGTATTTT. Its protein is CASSLVGTYTDTQYF.

The chain joins TRBV20-1 to TRBJ2-1; the D gene is possibly TRBD1 (6 bases). Trimming pared 5 bases from V and 0 bases from J, leaving 17 bases between. The CDR3 has 16 residues. Germline-derived CDR1 and CDR2 are DFQATT and SNEGSKA (reference sequence). DNA for the CDR3: TGCAGTGCTCGCCTCGCCCTGGGGGCCTCCTACAATGAGCAGTTCTTC. Translating gives CSARLALGASYNEQFF.

The gene calls are TRBV5-4 and TRBJ2-5, with TRBD2 identical over 11 bases. The CDR3 length is 14 residues. V trimming: 4 bases; J trimming: 4 bases; junction bases outside the gene matches: 3. The germline CDR1 and CDR2 sequences are SGHNT and YYREEE (reference sequence). CDR3: CASSLAGGGETQYF. Here the CDR3 DNA reads TGTGCCAGCAGCCTAGCGGGGGGCGGAGAGACCCAGTACTTC.

The rearrangement uses TRBV25-1 and TRBJ2-7, with D perhaps assigned TRBD1 or TRBD2 (5 bases each). CDR1 MGHDK and CDR2 SYGVNS come from the germline V gene. V lost 4 bases and J lost 3, with 7 bases in between. The CDR3 covers 12 residues. The CDR3, as DNA: TGTGCCAGCAGTGGGGGGATCTACGAGCAGTACTTC. Protein sequence: CASSGGIYEQYF.

The CDR3 DNA is TGCAGTGCTAACCCCCCCACAGAGACCCAGTACTTC. Its translation is CSANPPTETQYF. The chain couples TRBV20-1 to TRBJ2-5; D uncertain. Trimming removed 4 bases from V and 4 bases from J, with 10 bases in between. The CDR3 loop spans 12 amino acids. CDR1 is DFQATT, CDR2 SNEGSKA, per germline (reference sequence).

The V call is TRBV19, the J call TRBJ2-2; 8 bases are a match to TRBD1. This CDR3 is 15 amino acids long. Trimming removed 7 bases from V and 5 bases from J; junction bases left unmatched: 9. The V gene's germline CDR1 is LNHDA and CDR2 SQIVND (reference sequence). The DNA of the CDR3 is TGTGCCAGTACCCTAAGGGACAGGCAGACCGGGGAGCTGTTTTTT. Amino acids: CASTLRDRQTGELFF. Variable domain in full (rest from reference TRBV19 and TRBJ2-2): DGGITQSPKYLFRKEGQNVTLSCEQNLNHDAMYWYRQDPGQGLRLIYYSQIVNDFQKGDIAEGYSVSREKKESFPLTVTSAQKNPTAFYLCASTLRDRQTGELFFGEGSRLTVL.

The chain couples TRBV28 to TRBJ1-2; weak D call: TRBD1 (6 bases). The CDR3 spans 12 residues. Germline CDR1 MDHEN, CDR2 SYDVKM. V was shortened by 7 bases and J by 4 bases, with 10 bases between the two germline ends. The CDR3 here is CASIGGSYGYTF. CDR3 bases: TGTGCCAGCATCGGGGGCTCCTATGGCTACACCTTC.

The rearrangement uses TRBV5-1 and TRBJ2-6; tentatively, D is TRBD1 (5 bases). This CDR3 contains 16 residues. V lost 4 bases, J lost 0 bases, and 11 bases lay in between. Per the germline V gene, CDR1 is SGHRS and CDR2 is YFSETQ. CDR3 in amino acids: CASSPVDSSGANVLTF. Here the CDR3 DNA reads TGCGCCAGCAGCCCTGTCGACAGCTCTGGGGCCAACGTCCTGACTTTC. The full variable domain, completed using reference TRBV5-1 and TRBJ2-6, is KAGVTQTPRYLIKTRGQQVTLSCSPISGHRSVSWYQQTPGQGLQFLFEYFSETQRNKGNFPGRFSGRQFSNSRSEMNVSTLELGDSALYLCASSPVDSSGANVLTFGAGSRLTVL.